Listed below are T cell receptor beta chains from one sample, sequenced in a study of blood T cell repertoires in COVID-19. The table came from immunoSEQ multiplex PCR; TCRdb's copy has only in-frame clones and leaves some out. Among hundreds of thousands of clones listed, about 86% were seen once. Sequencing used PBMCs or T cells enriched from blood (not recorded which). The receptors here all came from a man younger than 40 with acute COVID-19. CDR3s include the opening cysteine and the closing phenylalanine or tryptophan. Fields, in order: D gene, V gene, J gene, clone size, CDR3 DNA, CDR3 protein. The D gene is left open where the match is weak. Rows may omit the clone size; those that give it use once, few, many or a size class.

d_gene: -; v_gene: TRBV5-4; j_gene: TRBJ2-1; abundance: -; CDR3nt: TGTGCCAGCAGCCTTTCGAGCGGATCCTACAATGAGCAGTTCTTC; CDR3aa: CASSLSSGSYNEQFF
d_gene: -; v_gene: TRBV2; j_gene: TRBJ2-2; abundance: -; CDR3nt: TGTGCCAGCAGTATCCTGCGCAGGGGTAAAGGCACCGGGGAGCTGTTTTTT; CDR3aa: CASSILRRGKGTGELFF
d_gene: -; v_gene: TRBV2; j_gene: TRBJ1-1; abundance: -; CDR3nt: TGTGCCAGCAGCCCCGGACTGGTGAACACTGAAGCTTTCTTT; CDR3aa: CASSPGLVNTEAFF
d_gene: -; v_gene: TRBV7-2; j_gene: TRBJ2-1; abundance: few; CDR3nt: TGTGCCAGCAGCTTATTAAATGAGCAGTTCTTC; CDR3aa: CASSLLNEQFF
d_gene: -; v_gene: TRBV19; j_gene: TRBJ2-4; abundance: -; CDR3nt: TGTGCCAGTAGTCTTCCCGCCCGGGAAAACATTCAGTACTTC; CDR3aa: CASSLPARENIQYF
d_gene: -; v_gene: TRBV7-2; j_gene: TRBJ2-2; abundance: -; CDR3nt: TGTGCCAGCAGCTTATACGGCGGGGAGCTGTTTTTT; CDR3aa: CASSLYGGELFF
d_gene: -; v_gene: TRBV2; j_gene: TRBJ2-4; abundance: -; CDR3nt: TGTGCCAGCAGTGCAGGCTTTCTAGCCAAAAACATTCAGTACTTC; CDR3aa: CASSAGFLAKNIQYF
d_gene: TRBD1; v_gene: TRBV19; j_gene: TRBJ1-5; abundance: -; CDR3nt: TGTGCCAGCCTCGGACAGGGTCTCTTTCAGCCCCAGCATTTT; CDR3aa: CASLGQGLFQPQHF
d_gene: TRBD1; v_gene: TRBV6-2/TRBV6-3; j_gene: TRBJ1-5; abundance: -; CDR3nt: TGTGCCAGCAGTTACCGAGGACAGGCTCATCAGCCCCAGCATTTT; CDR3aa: CASSYRGQAHQPQHF
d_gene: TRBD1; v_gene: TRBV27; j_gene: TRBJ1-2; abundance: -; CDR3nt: TGTGCCAGCAGTAGGACAGGGGATCTCTATGGCTACACCTTC; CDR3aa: CASSRTGDLYGYTF
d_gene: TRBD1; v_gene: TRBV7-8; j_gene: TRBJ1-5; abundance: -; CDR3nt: TGTGCCAGCAGCCGACAGGGGGCGGGGCCCCAGCATTTT; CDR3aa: CASSRQGAGPQHF
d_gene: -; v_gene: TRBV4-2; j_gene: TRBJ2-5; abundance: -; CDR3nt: TGTGCCAGCAGCCCCGTGGGATATAGCGAGGAAGAGACCCAGTACTTC; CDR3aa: CASSPVGYSEEETQYF
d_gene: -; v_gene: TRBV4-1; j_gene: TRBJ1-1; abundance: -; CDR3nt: TGCGCCAGCAGCCAAGTTCATGCAGTGAACACTGAAGCTTTCTTT; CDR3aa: CASSQVHAVNTEAFF
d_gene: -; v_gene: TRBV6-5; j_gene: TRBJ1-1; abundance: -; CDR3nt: TGTGCCAGCAAGGAACGGGAGAACACTGAAGCTTTCTTT; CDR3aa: CASKERENTEAFF
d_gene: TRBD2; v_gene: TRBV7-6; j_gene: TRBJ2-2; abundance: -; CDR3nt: TGTGCCAGCAGCTCCGGGACTAGCGGGATAGGGGAGCTGTTTTTT; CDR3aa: CASSSGTSGIGELFF
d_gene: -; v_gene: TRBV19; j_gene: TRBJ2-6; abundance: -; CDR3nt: TGTGCCACAGAGGTTGCCAACGTCCTGACTTTC; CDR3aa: CATEVANVLTF
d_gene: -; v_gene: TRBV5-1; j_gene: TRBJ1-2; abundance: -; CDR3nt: TGCGCCAGCACCCTTTACGGGGGAGACTATGGCTACACCTTC; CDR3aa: CASTLYGGDYGYTF
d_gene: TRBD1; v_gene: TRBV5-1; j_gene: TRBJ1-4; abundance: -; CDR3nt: TGCGCCAGCAGCTGGGGGACAGGGGTCACTAATGAAAAACTGTTTTTT; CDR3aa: CASSWGTGVTNEKLFF